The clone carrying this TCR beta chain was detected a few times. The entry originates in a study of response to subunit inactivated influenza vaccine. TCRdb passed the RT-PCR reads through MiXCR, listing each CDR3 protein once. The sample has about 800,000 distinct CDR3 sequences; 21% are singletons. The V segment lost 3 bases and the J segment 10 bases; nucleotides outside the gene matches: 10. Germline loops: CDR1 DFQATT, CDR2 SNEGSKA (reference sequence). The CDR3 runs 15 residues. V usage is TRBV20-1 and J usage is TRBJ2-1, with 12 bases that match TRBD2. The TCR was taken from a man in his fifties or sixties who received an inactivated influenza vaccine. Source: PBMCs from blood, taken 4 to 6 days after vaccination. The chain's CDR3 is CSARDPSGRAWEQFF. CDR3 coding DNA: TGCAGTGCTAGGGACCCTAGCGGGAGGGCCTGGGAGCAGTTCTTC.